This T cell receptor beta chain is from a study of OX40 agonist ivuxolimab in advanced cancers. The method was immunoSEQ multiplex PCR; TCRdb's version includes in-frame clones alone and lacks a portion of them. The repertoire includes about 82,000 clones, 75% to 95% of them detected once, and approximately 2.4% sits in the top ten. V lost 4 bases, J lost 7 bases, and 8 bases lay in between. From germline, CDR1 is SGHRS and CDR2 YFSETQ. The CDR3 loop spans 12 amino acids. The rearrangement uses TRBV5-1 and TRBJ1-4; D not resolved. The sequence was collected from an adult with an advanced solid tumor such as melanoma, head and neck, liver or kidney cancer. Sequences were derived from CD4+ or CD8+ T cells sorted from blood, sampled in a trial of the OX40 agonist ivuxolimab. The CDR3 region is CASSDSSEKLFF. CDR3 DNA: TGCGCCAGCAGCGATAGTAGTGAAAAACTGTTTTTT.